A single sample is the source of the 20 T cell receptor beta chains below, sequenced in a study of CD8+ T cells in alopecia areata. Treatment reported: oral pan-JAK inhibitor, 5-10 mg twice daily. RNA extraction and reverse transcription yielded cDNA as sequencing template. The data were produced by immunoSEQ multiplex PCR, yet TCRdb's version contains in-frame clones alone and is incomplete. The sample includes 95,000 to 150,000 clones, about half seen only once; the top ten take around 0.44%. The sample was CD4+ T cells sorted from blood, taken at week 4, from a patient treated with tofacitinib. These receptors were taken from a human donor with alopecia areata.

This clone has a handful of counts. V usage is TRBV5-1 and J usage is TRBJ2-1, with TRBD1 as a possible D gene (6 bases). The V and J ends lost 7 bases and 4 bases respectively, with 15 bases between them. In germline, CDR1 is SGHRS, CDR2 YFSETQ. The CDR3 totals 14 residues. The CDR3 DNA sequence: TGCGCCAGCCGACAGGTACAGTCTTACAATGAGCAGTTCTTC. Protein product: CASRQVQSYNEQFF. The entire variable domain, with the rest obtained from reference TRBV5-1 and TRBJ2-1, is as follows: KAGVTQTPRYLIKTRGQQVTLSCSPISGHRSVSWYQQTPGQGLQFLFEYFSETQRNKGNFPGRFSGRQFSNSRSEMNVSTLELGDSALYLCASRQVQSYNEQFFGPGTRLTVL.

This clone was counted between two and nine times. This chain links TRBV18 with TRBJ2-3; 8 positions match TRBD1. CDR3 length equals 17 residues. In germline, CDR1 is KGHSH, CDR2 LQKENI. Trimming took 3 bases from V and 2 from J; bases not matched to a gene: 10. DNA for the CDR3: TGTGCCAGCTCACCCCGCTCGACAGGGGCCAACACAGATACGCAGTATTTT. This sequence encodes CASSPRSTGANTDTQYF.

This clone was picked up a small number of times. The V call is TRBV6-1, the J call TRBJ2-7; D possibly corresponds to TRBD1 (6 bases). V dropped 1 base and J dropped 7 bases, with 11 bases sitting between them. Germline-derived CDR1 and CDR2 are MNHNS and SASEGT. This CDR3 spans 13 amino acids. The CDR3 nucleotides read TGTGCCAGCAGTGAAGTTGACAGGCGGGAGCAGTACTTC. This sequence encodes CASSEVDRREQYF.

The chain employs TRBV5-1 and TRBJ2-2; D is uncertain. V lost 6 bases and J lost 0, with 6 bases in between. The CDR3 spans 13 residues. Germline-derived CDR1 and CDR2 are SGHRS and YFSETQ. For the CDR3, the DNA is TGCGCCAGCACCCCCGCGAACACCGGGGAGCTGTTTTTT. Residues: CASTPANTGELFF.

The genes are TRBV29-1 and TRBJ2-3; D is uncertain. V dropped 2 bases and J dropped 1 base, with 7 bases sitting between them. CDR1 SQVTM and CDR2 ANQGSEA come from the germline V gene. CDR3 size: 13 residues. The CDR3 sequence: CSVERPGTDTQYF. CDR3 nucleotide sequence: TGCAGCGTTGAACGGCCTGGCACAGATACGCAGTATTTT.

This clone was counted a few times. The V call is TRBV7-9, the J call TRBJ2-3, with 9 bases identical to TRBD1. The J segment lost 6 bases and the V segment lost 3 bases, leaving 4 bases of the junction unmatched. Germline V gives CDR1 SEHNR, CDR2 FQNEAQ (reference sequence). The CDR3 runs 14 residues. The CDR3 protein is CASSFRQGGDTQYF. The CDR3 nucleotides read TGTGCCAGCAGCTTCCGACAGGGGGGCGATACGCAGTATTTT.

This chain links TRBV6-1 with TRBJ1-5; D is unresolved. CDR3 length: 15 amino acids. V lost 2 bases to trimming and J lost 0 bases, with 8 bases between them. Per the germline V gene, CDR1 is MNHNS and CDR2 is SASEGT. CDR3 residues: CASSETGYSNQPQHF. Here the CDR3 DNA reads TGTGCCAGCAGTGAAACGGGGTATAGCAATCAGCCCCAGCATTTT.

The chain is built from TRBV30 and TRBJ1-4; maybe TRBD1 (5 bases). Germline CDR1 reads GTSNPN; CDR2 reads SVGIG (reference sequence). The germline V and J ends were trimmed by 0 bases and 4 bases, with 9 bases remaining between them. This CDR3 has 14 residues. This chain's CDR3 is CAWSVSGGNEKLFF. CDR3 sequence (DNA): TGTGCCTGGAGTGTGAGCGGGGGTAATGAAAAACTGTTTTTT.

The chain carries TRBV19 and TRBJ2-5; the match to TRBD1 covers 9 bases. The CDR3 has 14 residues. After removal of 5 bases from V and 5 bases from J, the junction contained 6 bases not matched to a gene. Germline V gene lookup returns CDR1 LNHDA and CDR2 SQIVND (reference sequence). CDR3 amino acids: CASSHGTGKETQYF. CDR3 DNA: TGTGCCAGTAGTCACGGGACAGGGAAGGAGACCCAGTACTTC. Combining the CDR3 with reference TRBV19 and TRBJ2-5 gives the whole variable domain DGGITQSPKYLFRKEGQNVTLSCEQNLNHDAMYWYRQDPGQGLRLIYYSQIVNDFQKGDIAEGYSVSREKKESFPLTVTSAQKNPTAFYLCASSHGTGKETQYFGPGTRLLVL.

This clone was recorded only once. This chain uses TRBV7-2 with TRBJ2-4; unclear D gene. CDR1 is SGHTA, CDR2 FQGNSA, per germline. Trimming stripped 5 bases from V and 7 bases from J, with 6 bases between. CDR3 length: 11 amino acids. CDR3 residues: CASSPRNIQYF. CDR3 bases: TGTGCCAGCAGCCCACGTAACATTCAGTACTTC. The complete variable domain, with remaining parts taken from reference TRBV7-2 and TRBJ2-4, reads GAGVSQSPSNKVTEKGKDVELRCDPISGHTALYWYRQSLGQGLEFLIYFQGNSAPDKSGLPSDRFSAERTGGSVSTLTIQRTQQEDSAVYLCASSPRNIQYFGAGTRLSVL.

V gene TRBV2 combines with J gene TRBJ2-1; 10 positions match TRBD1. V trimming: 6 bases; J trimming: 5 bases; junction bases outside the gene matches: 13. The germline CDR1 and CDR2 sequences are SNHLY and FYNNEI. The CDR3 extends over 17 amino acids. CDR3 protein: CASRGIPGTGVHNEQFF. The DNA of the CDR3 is TGTGCCAGCAGGGGGATCCCAGGGACAGGGGTCCACAATGAGCAGTTCTTC.

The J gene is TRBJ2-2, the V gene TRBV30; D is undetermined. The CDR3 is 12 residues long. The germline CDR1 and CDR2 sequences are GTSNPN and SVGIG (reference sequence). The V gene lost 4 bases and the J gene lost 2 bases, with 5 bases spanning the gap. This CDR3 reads CAWNLNTGELFF. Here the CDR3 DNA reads TGTGCCTGGAACTTAAACACCGGGGAGCTGTTTTTT.

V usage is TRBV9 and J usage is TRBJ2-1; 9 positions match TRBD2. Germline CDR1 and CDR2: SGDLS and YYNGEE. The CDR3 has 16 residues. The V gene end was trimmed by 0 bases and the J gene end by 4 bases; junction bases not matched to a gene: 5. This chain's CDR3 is CASSVATAGGYNEQFF. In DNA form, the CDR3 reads TGTGCCAGCAGCGTAGCTACCGCGGGGGGGTACAATGAGCAGTTCTTC.

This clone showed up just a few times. The chain's CDR3 is CASSLALGTGELFF. For the CDR3, the DNA is TGCGCCAGCAGCTTGGCCTTGGGCACCGGGGAGCTGTTTTTT. The chain joins TRBV5-1 to TRBJ2-2; D remains unclear. The ends were cut back, 0 bases at V and 4 bases at J, with 7 bases in the middle. CDR3 length: 14 residues. The V gene's germline CDR1 is SGHRS and CDR2 YFSETQ.

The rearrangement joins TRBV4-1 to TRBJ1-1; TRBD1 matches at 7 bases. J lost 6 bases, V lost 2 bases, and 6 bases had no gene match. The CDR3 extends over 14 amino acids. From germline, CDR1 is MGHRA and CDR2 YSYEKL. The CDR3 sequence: CASSQIQGRPEAFF. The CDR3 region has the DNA TGCGCCAGCAGCCAAATACAGGGGCGCCCTGAAGCTTTCTTT.

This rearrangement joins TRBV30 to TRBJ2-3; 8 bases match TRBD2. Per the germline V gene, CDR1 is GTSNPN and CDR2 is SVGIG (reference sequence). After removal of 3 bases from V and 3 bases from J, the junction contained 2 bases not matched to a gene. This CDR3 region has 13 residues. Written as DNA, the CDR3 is TGTGCCTGGAGGGCTAGCGGGACAGATACGCAGTATTTT. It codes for CAWRASGTDTQYF.

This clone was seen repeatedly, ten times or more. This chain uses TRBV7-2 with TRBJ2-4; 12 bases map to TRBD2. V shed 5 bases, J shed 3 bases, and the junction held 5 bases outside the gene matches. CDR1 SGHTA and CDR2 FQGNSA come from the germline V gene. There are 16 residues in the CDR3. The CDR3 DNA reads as TGTGCCAGCAGCGAGGGACTAGCGGGTGACAAAAACATTCAGTACTTC. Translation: CASSEGLAGDKNIQYF.

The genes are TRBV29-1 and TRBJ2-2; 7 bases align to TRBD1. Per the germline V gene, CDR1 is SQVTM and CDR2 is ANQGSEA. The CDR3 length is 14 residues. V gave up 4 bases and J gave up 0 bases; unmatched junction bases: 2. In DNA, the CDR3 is TGCAGCGTTGGGGGGACAGCGAACACCGGGGAGCTGTTTTTT. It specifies CSVGGTANTGELFF.

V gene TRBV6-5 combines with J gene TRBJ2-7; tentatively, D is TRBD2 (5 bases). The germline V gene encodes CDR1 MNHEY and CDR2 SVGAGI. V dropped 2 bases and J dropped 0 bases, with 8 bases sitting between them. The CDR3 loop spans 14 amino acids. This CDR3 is CASSYAGNSYEQYF. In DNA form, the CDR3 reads TGTGCCAGCAGTTACGCCGGGAACTCCTACGAGCAGTACTTC.

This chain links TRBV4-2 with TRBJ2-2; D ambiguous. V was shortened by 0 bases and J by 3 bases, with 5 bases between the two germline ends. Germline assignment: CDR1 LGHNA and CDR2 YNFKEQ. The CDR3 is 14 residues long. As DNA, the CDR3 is TGTGCCAGCAGCCAAGACGCTGACACCGGGGAGCTGTTTTTT. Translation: CASSQDADTGELFF.